This entry lists 6 T cell receptor beta chains sequenced from one sample in a study of cytomegalovirus exposure and HLA in healthy donors (dated by TCRdb to 2017 to 2019). The receptor library was made with the immunoSEQ multiplex PCR assay. For the multiplex PCR, a mixture combining 60 forward primers for TCR Vbeta segments and 13 reverse primers for TCR Jbeta segments was used. This immuneACCESS table, as held by TCRdb, lists in-frame sequences with V and J called but not all clones. Of the missing ones, under half trace to an unresolved V gene in checked studies; the others have no known cause. The sample has about 160,000 clones on record, 77% of them singletons. Clones ranked in the top ten supply approximately 3.7% of the sample. The specimen sequenced was PBMCs. These receptors originate from a man aged 30 to 45 in good health and CMV-seropositive.

This chain links TRBV6-5 with TRBJ2-1; 9 nucleotides match TRBD2. V was pared by 7 bases and J by 10 bases, with 14 bases of the junction left unmatched. This CDR3 comprises 15 residues. Germline V gene data show CDR1 as MNHEY and CDR2 as SVGAGI. CDR3 in amino acids: CASTPRLAGVGEQFF. The CDR3 nucleotides are TGTGCCAGCACCCCCAGGTTAGCGGGGGTCGGCGAGCAGTTCTTC.

The chain combines TRBV5-4 with TRBJ2-2; 12 bases agree with TRBD1. Losses at the gene ends were 4 bases for V and 8 bases for J; bases not matched to a gene: 9. In germline, CDR1 is SGHNT, CDR2 YYREEE (reference sequence). The CDR3 runs to 16 residues. The DNA for the CDR3 is TGTGCCAGCAGCAGCCGGGACAGGGGGCCTTCTGGGGAGCTGTTTTTT. Protein product: CASSSRDRGPSGELFF.

The chain employs TRBV5-1 and TRBJ2-2; a possible D gene is TRBD2 (6 bases). V was clipped by 5 bases and J by 4 bases, with 12 bases between them. Germline V gene data show CDR1 as SGHRS and CDR2 as YFSETQ. The CDR3 runs to 14 residues. CDR3 amino acids: CASSIWRATGELFF. CDR3 nucleotides: TGCGCCAGCAGTATTTGGAGGGCCACCGGGGAGCTGTTTTTT.

The V call is TRBV2, the J call TRBJ2-2; 10 nucleotides agree with TRBD1. The germline V gene encodes CDR1 SNHLY and CDR2 FYNNEI. V gave up 6 bases and J gave up 4 bases; unmatched junction bases: 8. This CDR3 is built from 16 residues. The CDR3 nucleotides are TGTGCCAGCAGCTCCGGACAGGGGGGGGCCACCGGGGAGCTGTTTTTT. Its protein is CASSSGQGGATGELFF.

The chain recombines TRBV6-5 with TRBJ2-5, with 11 positions matching TRBD2. V lost 0 bases, J lost 4 bases, and 4 bases stayed unmatched. Germline assignment: CDR1 MNHEY and CDR2 SVGAGI. The length of the CDR3 is 16 residues. The CDR3 here is CASSYSLAGGGETQYF. DNA of the CDR3: TGTGCCAGCAGTTACTCCCTAGCGGGGGGCGGAGAGACCCAGTACTTC.

The V gene is TRBV14, the J gene TRBJ2-3, with a weak D call TRBD1 (5 bases). Germline CDR1 SGHDN, CDR2 FVKESK. The CDR3 covers 15 residues. V gave up 3 bases and J gave up 5 bases, with 15 bases separating them. The CDR3 region is CASSHPRQGLDTQYF. The CDR3, as DNA: TGTGCCAGCAGCCACCCGAGGCAGGGATTAGATACGCAGTATTTT.